This T cell receptor beta chain came from a study of identical twins. In its sample, this clonotype was seen many times. From the 5' RACE reads, TCRdb called clonotypes with MiXCR, one entry per CDR3 protein. The sample includes 500,000 to 550,000 distinct CDR3 sequences, less than 25% of them seen just once. Donors were all healthy Caucasians. This CDR3 is 16 amino acids long. Germline V lookup: CDR1 SGHTA, CDR2 FQGNSA. The V and J ends lost 0 bases and 8 bases, in that order; junction bases with no gene match: 8. These same records also appear under a second study, on T cells expressing NK-cell markers. That study adds: More than 5 of the donors carried dominant NKG2C+ clonotypes that took up roughly 1.0-8% of their CD8+ T cells.

The chain recombines TRBV7-2 with TRBJ2-7; 12 bases are shared with TRBD2. The TCR comes from a woman aged 18-29 years in good health. The source material was CD4+ T cells sorted from blood. CDR3 nucleotides: TGTGCCAGCAGCTTAGCTGGCCTAGCGGGAGGGACAAAGCAGTACTTC. It specifies CASSLAGLAGGTKQYF. The full variable domain, its missing parts supplied by reference TRBV7-2 and TRBJ2-7, is GAGVSQSPSNKVTEKGKDVELRCDPISGHTALYWYRQSLGQGLEFLIYFQGNSAPDKSGLPSDRFSAERTGGSVSTLTIQRTQQEDSAVYLCASSLAGLAGGTKQYFGPGTRLTVT.